The 21 T cell receptor beta chains presented below share a single source sample, sequenced in a study of T cells after yellow fever vaccination. TCRdb re-derived calls from the 5' RACE reads in MiXCR, one entry per CDR3 protein. This table has 150,000 to 200,000 distinct CDR3 sequences, less than 9% appearing once. Here the sequenced sample was CD4+ T cells sorted from PBMCs, taken less than 6 days after the first yellow fever vaccination. Receptors originate from a man between 18 and 35 years old who received the YFV17D yellow fever vaccine.

This clonotype came up many times. CDR3 in DNA: TGTGCCAGCAGCTTAGTCCAGGGAATGGGCCTAAGCACAGATACGCAGTATTTT. Translating it yields CASSLVQGMGLSTDTQYF. The chain combines TRBV11-2 with TRBJ2-3, with a weak D call TRBD1 (5 bases). The CDR3 extends over 18 amino acids. Deletions cut 1 base from V and 0 bases from J, with 17 bases between. CDR1 is SGHAT and CDR2 is FQNNGV in the germline V gene. The full variable domain, in which reference TRBV11-2 and TRBJ2-3 provide the parts outside the CDR3, is EAGVAQSPRYKIIEKRQSVAFWCNPISGHATLYWYQQILGQGPKLLIQFQNNGVVDDSQLPKDRFSAERLKGVDSTLKIQPAKLEDSAVYLCASSLVQGMGLSTDTQYFGPGTRLTVL.

The J gene is TRBJ1-3, the V gene TRBV29-1; D uncertain. There are 13 residues in the CDR3. The germline CDR1 and CDR2 sequences are SQVTM and ANQGSEA. Trimming took 5 bases from V and 4 from J, leaving 12 bases between them. The CDR3 nucleotides are TGCAGCGTTTCCCCCGGTATGGGAAACACCATATATTTT. Protein: CSVSPGMGNTIYF.

In its sample, this clonotype was seen many times. V is TRBV28 and J is TRBJ1-1; D is perhaps TRBD1 (5 bases). Germline CDR1 reads MDHEN; CDR2 reads SYDVKM. Between the trimmed V and J ends, which lost 6 bases and 7 bases, there was a span of 15 bases. The length of the CDR3 is 13 residues. In nucleotides, the CDR3 is TGTGCCAGCAGATTCCGGGACGGATATGAAGCTTTCTTT. Its protein product is CASRFRDGYEAFF.

This clonotype was picked up a small number of times. The CDR3 DNA reads as TGCGCCAGCAGCTTGGATGGGGTCAGGTACTTC. Translating it yields CASSLDGVRYF. The chain links TRBV5-1 to TRBJ2-7; unclear D gene. The CDR3 consists of 11 residues. The germline V gene has CDR1 SGHRS and CDR2 YFSETQ. The V gene lost 0 bases and the J gene lost 12 bases, with 10 bases spanning the gap.

In nucleotides, the CDR3 is TGCAGCGTTCCCCTGAGTTTTACAGGGTGTAAACCATATGGGTACTTC. It codes for CSVPLSFTGCKPYGYF. This chain connects TRBV29-1 to TRBJ2-4; a weak D match, TRBD1 (6 bases). V was trimmed by 5 bases and J by 15 bases, leaving 32 bases between them. This CDR3 has 16 residues. Germline CDR1 and CDR2: SQVTM and ANQGSEA.

Here the CDR3 DNA reads TGTGCCAGCAGCTTACACGGGGCCCTTGTCTACAATGAGCAGTTCTTC. As protein: CASSLHGALVYNEQFF. The chain is built from TRBV7-9 and TRBJ2-1; D assignment may be TRBD1 or TRBD2 (5 bases each). The germline V and J ends were trimmed by 2 bases and 3 bases, with 14 bases remaining between them. The CDR3 spans 16 residues. Germline CDR1 and CDR2: SEHNR and FQNEAQ (reference sequence).

This chain connects TRBV5-1 to TRBJ2-6; D not resolved. Trimming removed 0 bases at V and 0 bases at J, with 10 bases between. From germline, CDR1 is SGHRS and CDR2 YFSETQ. This CDR3 contains 17 residues. DNA of the CDR3: TGCGCCAGCAGCTTGGACAGTGCCGCCTCTGGGGCCAACGTCCTGACTTTC. As protein: CASSLDSAASGANVLTF. The variable domain in full, completed from reference TRBV5-1 and TRBJ2-6, reads KAGVTQTPRYLIKTRGQQVTLSCSPISGHRSVSWYQQTPGQGLQFLFEYFSETQRNKGNFPGRFSGRQFSNSRSEMNVSTLELGDSALYLCASSLDSAASGANVLTFGAGSRLTVL.

This clonotype was seen many times. The chain uses TRBV6-2 or TRBV6-3 and TRBJ2-2, with D uncertain. V dropped 6 bases and J dropped 1 base, with 3 bases sitting between them. Germline CDR1 is MNHEY and CDR2 is SVGEGT. The CDR3 consists of 12 residues. Here the CDR3 reads CASSWNTGELFF. In DNA form, the CDR3 reads TGTGCCAGCAGCTGGAACACCGGGGAGCTGTTTTTT.

This clonotype was seen repeatedly, ten times or more. This rearrangement joins TRBV20-1 to TRBJ2-7; 9 bases are shared with TRBD1. With V trimmed by 3 bases and J by 7 bases, 10 bases remained unmatched. The germline V gene encodes CDR1 DFQATT and CDR2 SNEGSKA (reference sequence). The CDR3 totals 14 residues. In DNA form, the CDR3 reads TGCAGTGCTAGCAATATACAGGGGGCAGGGGAGCAGTACTTC. Its translation is CSASNIQGAGEQYF.

This clonotype was detected ten times or more. This sequence joins TRBV12-3 or TRBV12-4 and TRBJ2-2, with 8 nucleotides matching TRBD1. This CDR3 has 15 residues. The J segment lost 4 bases and the V segment lost 6 bases, leaving 7 bases of the junction unmatched. The chain's CDR3 is CASSGQGRGTGELFF. CDR3 DNA sequence: TGTGCCAGCAGCGGACAGGGTAGGGGCACCGGGGAGCTGTTTTTT.

The rearrangement joins TRBV3-1 to TRBJ2-3; D not certain. Trimming removed 1 base at V and 0 bases at J, with 11 bases between. The length of the CDR3 is 16 residues. CDR1 is LGHDT and CDR2 is YNNKEL in the germline V gene (reference sequence). The CDR3 DNA is TGTGCCAGCAGCCAAGGATCCGGATTTAGCACAGATACGCAGTATTTT. This encodes CASSQGSGFSTDTQYF.

This clonotype was seen repeatedly, ten times or more. The chain combines TRBV6-6 with TRBJ2-2; no definite D call. CDR1 and CDR2 from the germline V gene are MNHNY and SVGAGI (reference sequence). This CDR3 spans 13 amino acids. V was cut by 6 bases and J by 7 bases, with 12 bases left in between. The CDR3 protein is CASSQAIGGELFF. As DNA, the CDR3 is TGTGCCAGCAGCCAGGCAATTGGCGGGGAGCTGTTTTTT.

The chain combines TRBV6-2 or TRBV6-3 with TRBJ2-7; 8 bases match TRBD2. The CDR3 length is 16 residues. The J segment lost 3 bases and the V segment lost 0 bases, leaving 7 bases of the junction unmatched. The V gene's germline CDR1 is MNHEY and CDR2 SVGEGT. CDR3 amino acids: CASSYSQRGSFYEQYF. The CDR3 DNA reads as TGTGCCAGCAGTTACTCGCAGCGGGGGTCCTTCTACGAGCAGTACTTC.

Ten or more counts support this clonotype. The CDR3 coding sequence is TGCGCCAGCCGGGGCTTCTTACGGAACACTGAAGCTTTCTTT. Its translation is CASRGFLRNTEAFF. This chain links TRBV4-1 with TRBJ1-1; possible D gene TRBD1, 5 bases. V was shortened by 8 bases and J by 1 base, with 14 bases between the two germline ends. The germline V gene encodes CDR1 MGHRA and CDR2 YSYEKL. The length of the CDR3 is 14 residues.

This clonotype was picked up many times. The V call is TRBV24-1, the J call TRBJ2-3; possible D gene TRBD2, 5 bases. This CDR3 has 13 residues. Germline V gene sequence: CDR1 KGHDR, CDR2 SFDVKD. With 3 bases removed from V and 6 bases from J, the gap between germline ends came to 9 bases. CDR3 sequence reads: CATSDRRADTQYF. As DNA, the CDR3 is TGTGCCACCAGTGATAGGCGGGCGGATACGCAGTATTTT.

Many counts were recorded for this clonotype. The chain couples TRBV20-1 to TRBJ2-3, with a possible D match to TRBD1 (5 bases). Looked up from germline, CDR1 is DFQATT and CDR2 is SNEGSKA (reference sequence). This CDR3 region has 13 residues. Trimming cost V 1 base and J 1 base, with 6 bases left between them. The CDR3 nucleotides are TGCAGTGCTAGAGTACAGGGCACAGATACGCAGTATTTT. This encodes CSARVQGTDTQYF.

In its sample, this clonotype was seen many times. The chain links TRBV20-1 to TRBJ2-3, with 10 bases fitting TRBD2. The germline V gene has CDR1 DFQATT and CDR2 SNEGSKA (reference sequence). The CDR3 sequence is 13 residues long. Trimming took 4 bases from V and 4 from J; bases not matched to a gene: 2. The CDR3 loop is CSAIAGGSDTQYF. The CDR3, as DNA: TGCAGTGCTATAGCGGGGGGCTCAGATACGCAGTATTTT.

This clonotype was picked up many times. The chain is built from TRBV28 and TRBJ1-1; D gene unclear. There are 13 residues in the CDR3. Trimming shortened V by 2 bases and J by 6 bases, and 10 bases separated the two germline ends. CDR1 and CDR2 from the germline V gene are MDHEN and SYDVKM. The CDR3 nucleotides read TGTGCCAGCAGTTTACCGGTCTCTTCTGAAGCTTTCTTT. Translation gives CASSLPVSSEAFF.

This clonotype was seen repeatedly, ten times or more. The chain combines TRBV29-1 with TRBJ1-1; no reliable D call. Trimming pared 4 bases from V and 1 base from J, leaving 7 bases between. The CDR3 length is 12 residues. Germline assignment: CDR1 SQVTM and CDR2 ANQGSEA. The CDR3: CSVVPGNTEAFF. Here the CDR3 DNA reads TGCAGCGTTGTTCCGGGGAACACTGAAGCTTTCTTT.

This clonotype was recorded many times. The rearrangement uses TRBV5-1 and TRBJ2-3; TRBD2 matches 9 bases. The germline CDR1 and CDR2 sequences are SGHRS and YFSETQ. Trimming removed 2 bases from V and 7 bases from J; junction bases left unmatched: 8. The CDR3 extends over 15 amino acids. CDR3 sequence: CASSFGSGGRNTQYF. As DNA, the CDR3 is TGCGCCAGCAGCTTTGGTAGCGGGGGTCGTAATACGCAGTATTTT.

This clonotype was recorded at least ten times. This chain joins TRBV24-1 and TRBJ2-3, with D hard to call. The CDR3 is 13 residues long. V lost 4 bases and J lost 0, with 4 bases in between. CDR1 is KGHDR, CDR2 SFDVKD, per germline. The CDR3 bases are TGTGCCACCAGTGAAGCTAGCACAGATACGCAGTATTTT. Its protein product is CATSEASTDTQYF.